This T cell receptor (beta chain) was identified in a study of blood T cell repertoires in COVID-19 (dated by TCRdb to the early 2020s). As for the study more broadly: Samples from collaborators originated in the United States, Italy and Spain and spanned both the acute and convalescent phases of COVID-19. The prospective study material was composed of cDNA or gDNA derived from T cells, B-cell-depleted T cells, or PBMCs. Subjects who had been exposed to COVID-19, were actively infected with it, or had recovered from it provided the deeply sampled blood TCRbeta repertoires that made up the dataset. The repertoires were released in a freely available public database intended as a resource for research on the immune response to SARS-CoV-2. Samples came from the ongoing ImmuneRACE study (first 160 participants) plus 1,254 subjects from 6 global collaborators. The sample metadata nearly always contained a de-identified subject ID, COVID-19 status, age in years and sex. Where available, HLA class I and class II types were obtained from metadata supplied by the sample provider rather than from assay-based typing.

Samples from volunteer blood donors who had recovered from COVID-19 were contributed by a second Seattle source. Collaborating institutions collected whole blood in K2EDTA tubes following their own protocols. For TCRbeta analysis, collaborator samples were shipped as frozen whole blood, as isolated PBMCs, or as DNA extracted from either sample type. This clone was seen a few times. No cognate antigen has been identified for it. Base qualities are not provided; no much larger clone lies one nucleotide away. TCRbeta CDR3 regions were amplified from genomic DNA using the immunoSEQ Assay, a bias-controlled multiplex PCR. Under the source paper's analysis protocol: Nucleated cell counts per sample were estimated from amplification of reference gene primers within the assay. To quantify the absolute abundance of each unique TCRbeta CDR3 rearrangement, sequence reads were collapsed and filtered. For each sample, productive Simpson clonality was calculated by taking the square root of Simpson's diversity index across productive rearrangements. Drawn from immuneACCESS, this table holds only the in-frame rearrangements with V and J called that TCRdb kept. Clones are partly lost; checked studies trace under half to an unresolved V gene and leave the rest unexplained. V, J and clone size reflect that table, while D and trimming were determined from the DNA. The sample data list hundreds of thousands of clones, and approximately 90% of these were observed just once. The leading ten clones occupy 5.5% to 8% of the sample.

The investigation overall reported the following: Clinical and demographic metadata were provided uncurated, with the amount varying by source and participant.

V is pared back by 2 bases and J by 11 bases, with 7 bases lying between the germline termini. The CDR3 contains 12 residues, cysteine and phenylalanine counted. The only DNA kept is the CDR3, 36 bases in frame from the first base. CDR1 and CDR2 are read off the germline V gene as SGHTA and FQGNSA. The sequenced sample was peripheral blood. This chain is built from TRBV7-2 and TRBJ1-6; no D segment can be confidently identified. This TCR derives from a woman aged 25 to 45 who had recovered from COVID-19. The nucleotides are TGTGCCAGCAGCTTACTCCTCGCACCCCTCCACTTT. It specifies CASSLLLAPLHF. Reference TRBV7-2 and TRBJ1-6 genes cover what lies past the CDR3, so the full variable domain is GAGVSQSPSNKVTEKGKDVELRCDPISGHTALYWYRQSLGQGLEFLIYFQGNSAPDKSGLPSDRFSAERTGGSVSTLTIQRTQQEDSAVYLCASSLLLAPLHFGNGTRLTVT.